The TCR beta chain described here comes from a study of cytomegalovirus exposure and HLA in healthy donors. Overall study: The 95 to 150 validation repertoires used a platform that matched the one used for the 600 to 750 first-cohort repertoires, as a later analysis reported. Findings and caveats of the study: Per published reports, the classifier diagnosed cytomegalovirus status with high specificity and sensitivity. Within the approximately 110 validation repertoires, first-cohort TCR clusters tended to co-occur, according to a later analysis.

The donors were part of the validation cohort of 120 subjects. That cohort was separate from the first cohort, which comprised 700 or so subjects. Measured with immunoSEQ multiplex PCR; TCRdb has only the in-frame clones, and not every one. The profile covers over 150,000 clones, with 86% appearing a single time and more than 2% taken by the ten largest. For this clone: Antigen: not known.

This receptor was taken from a woman younger than 35 in good health and CMV-seronegative. Sequencing was carried out using PBMCs.

CDR3 in amino acids: CASSMGTGAAYGYTF. The CDR3 region has the DNA TGTGCCAGTAGTATGGGGACAGGGGCTGCCTATGGCTACACCTTC. This chain uses TRBV19 with TRBJ1-2, with TRBD1 matching over 10 bases. Looked up from germline, CDR1 is LNHDA and CDR2 is SQIVND (reference sequence). Trimming took 3 bases from V and 4 from J; bases not matched to a gene: 5. This CDR3 spans 15 amino acids.